The 12 T cell receptor beta chains in this list originate from one sample, sequenced in a study of blood T cell repertoires in COVID-19. Profiling relied on immunoSEQ multiplex PCR, and the TCRdb table lists in-frame clones only, not all of them. The sample has about 270,000 clones, roughly 85% seen once. The sample comprised PBMCs or T cells enriched from blood (not recorded which). These receptors all come from a woman aged 45-65 years with acute COVID-19.

This rearrangement joins TRBV7-2 to TRBJ1-6; D uncertain. Looked up from germline, CDR1 is SGHTA and CDR2 is FQGNSA. This CDR3 is built from 15 residues. The germline V and J ends were trimmed by 6 bases and 6 bases, with 15 bases remaining between them. The CDR3 bases are TGTGCCAGCAGTTCCAGCGCACTTCTTAATTCACCCCTCCACTTT. It encodes CASSSSALLNSPLHF.

J is TRBJ1-4 and V is TRBV3-1 (or the pseudogene TRBV3-2); D not certain. V lost 1 base to trimming and J lost 1 base, with 7 bases between them. Germline V gene data show CDR1 as LGHDT and CDR2 as YNNKEL (reference sequence). The CDR3 is 15 amino acids. The CDR3: CASSQATETNEKLFF. CDR3 in DNA: TGTGCCAGCAGCCAAGCAACAGAAACTAATGAAAAACTGTTTTTT.

This clone occurred once. This chain connects TRBV10-1 to TRBJ1-5; a possible D gene is TRBD1 (6 bases). CDR1 WNHNN and CDR2 SYGVQD come from the germline V gene (reference sequence). Trimming took off 7 bases at V and 1 base at J, with 17 bases between the two ends. The CDR3 runs 16 residues. The CDR3 region is CASTSHRDGSNQPQHF. The CDR3 DNA follows: TGCGCCAGCACCTCCCACAGGGATGGCAGCAATCAGCCCCAGCATTTT.

This clone has only a few counts. This chain links TRBV30 with TRBJ2-2; the match to TRBD2 covers 10 bases. V dropped 0 bases and J dropped 3; count of bases not matched to a gene: 10. The CDR3 has 18 amino acids. CDR1 and CDR2 from the germline V gene are GTSNPN and SVGIG (reference sequence). The CDR3 coding sequence is TGTGCCTGGAGTGTACAAGAGCGGGGGGGCCGAGACACCGGGGAGCTGTTTTTT. It encodes CAWSVQERGGRDTGELFF.

The genes are TRBV15 and TRBJ2-2; 7 bases fit TRBD1. CDR3 length: 16 residues. Germline assignment: CDR1 LNHNV and CDR2 YYDKDF (reference sequence). The V gene end was trimmed by 2 bases and the J gene end by 4 bases; junction bases not matched to a gene: 7. The CDR3 bases are TGTGCCACCAGCAGATCCCGGACAGGACCCACCGGGGAGCTGTTTTTT. Translation gives CATSRSRTGPTGELFF.

The rearrangement links TRBV5-1 to TRBJ2-7; TRBD2 matches at 8 bases. Trimming cost V 6 bases and J 2 bases; bases outside gene matches: 7. The germline CDR1 and CDR2 sequences are SGHRS and YFSETQ. The CDR3 length is 14 residues. This CDR3 is CASTPGRGAYEQYF. CDR3 DNA: TGCGCCAGCACTCCGGGGCGGGGGGCCTACGAGCAGTACTTC.

CDR3 sequence (DNA): TGTGCCAGCAGGGCTGACAGGAAAGCAACTAATGAAAAACTGTTTTTT. It codes for CASRADRKATNEKLFF. The gene calls are TRBV28 and TRBJ1-4, with D possibly being TRBD1 (6 bases). Germline loops: CDR1 MDHEN, CDR2 SYDVKM. Trimming cost V 6 bases and J 0 bases, with 14 bases left between them. CDR3 length: 16 amino acids.

The V gene is TRBV9, the J gene TRBJ2-3, with unresolved D. Germline V gives CDR1 SGDLS, CDR2 YYNGEE. V was trimmed by 4 bases and J by 0 bases, leaving 9 bases between them. This CDR3 is 14 amino acids long. In DNA form, the CDR3 reads TGTGCCAGCAGCCCCCGAGCAAGCACAGATACGCAGTATTTT. Translating gives CASSPRASTDTQYF.

This clone has only one observation. The chain combines TRBV6-2 or TRBV6-3 with TRBJ1-6; D not resolved. CDR3 length: 14 amino acids. Germline CDR1 MNHEY, CDR2 SVGEGT. V shed 2 bases and J shed 10 bases, with 12 bases lying between them. CDR3 coding DNA: TGTGCCAGCAGTTACGCCGAAAATAGCTCACCCCTCCACTTT. Amino acids: CASSYAENSSPLHF.

The table lists this clone with a few counts. The chain joins TRBV7-9 to TRBJ2-2; tentatively, D is TRBD2 (6 bases). The CDR3 spans 18 residues. Trimming cost V 7 bases and J 6 bases, with 27 bases left between them. CDR1 SEHNR and CDR2 FQNEAQ come from the germline V gene (reference sequence). The CDR3 DNA is TGTGCCAGCACCCTCAATTCCCTCGGGAGCAGATGGTCCGGGGAGCTGTTTTTT. This encodes CASTLNSLGSRWSGELFF.

This chain joins TRBV6-2 or TRBV6-3 and TRBJ1-2; D not resolved. Germline CDR1 is MNHEY and CDR2 is SVGEGT. This CDR3 is 12 amino acids long. The ends were cut back, 4 bases at V and 4 bases at J, with 7 bases in the middle. CDR3 in amino acids: CASSFGIYGYTF. In nucleotides, the CDR3 is TGTGCCAGCAGTTTCGGGATCTATGGCTACACCTTC.

The V call is TRBV5-1, the J call TRBJ2-6; D perhaps matches TRBD1 (6 bases). The length of the CDR3 is 17 residues. The V end lost 4 bases, the J end lost 4 bases, and 18 bases lay between the germline ends. Germline CDR1 is SGHRS and CDR2 is YFSETQ. The CDR3, as DNA: TGCGCCAGCAGCACGCGGGTCGGACAGACCGGGGCCAACGTCCTGACTTTC. Its translation is CASSTRVGQTGANVLTF.